The TCR beta chain described here comes from a study of T-cell memory formation after mild COVID-19. About this clonotype itself: Its antigen is unknown.

MiXCR, run by TCRdb on the 5' RACE reads, gives a single entry per CDR3 protein. Counted here are 150,000 or so distinct CDR3 sequences, roughly 24% occurring once; the ten biggest clones make up approximately 25%. Germline lookup yields CDR1 SEHNR and CDR2 FQNEAQ (reference sequence). After removal of 1 base from V and 7 bases from J, the junction contained 5 bases not matched to a gene. The length of the CDR3 is 15 residues. General study findings and limits: The pre-infection memory compartment contained some responding clones, suggesting cross-reactive memory joined. Day 37-peaking second-wave clones had unconfirmed SARS-CoV-2 specificity.

Sequenced material: PBMCs or a T cell subset sorted from them (not recorded which). This sequence was found in an adult woman who had mild COVID-19 (a few samples of this study predate the infection). Cell type and time point are not known. The chain recombines TRBV7-9 with TRBJ1-5; the match to TRBD1 covers 9 bases. The CDR3 DNA reads as TGTGCCAGCAGCTTAGGGACAGGGGACCGACAGCCCCAGCATTTT. Translating gives CASSLGTGDRQPQHF.